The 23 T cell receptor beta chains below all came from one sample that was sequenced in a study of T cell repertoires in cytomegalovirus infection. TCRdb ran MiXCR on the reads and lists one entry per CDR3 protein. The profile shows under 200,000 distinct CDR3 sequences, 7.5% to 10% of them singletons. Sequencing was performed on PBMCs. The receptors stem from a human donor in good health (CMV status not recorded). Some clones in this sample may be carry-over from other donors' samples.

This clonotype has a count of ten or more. CDR3 nucleotide sequence: TGTGCCAGCAGTGCCGCCGGACTGCTCTCCTACGAGCAGTACTTC. Translation gives CASSAAGLLSYEQYF. V is TRBV12-3 or TRBV12-4 and J is TRBJ2-7; TRBD2 might be the D (5 bases). This CDR3 contains 15 residues. V gave up 5 bases and J gave up 0 bases, with 14 bases separating them.

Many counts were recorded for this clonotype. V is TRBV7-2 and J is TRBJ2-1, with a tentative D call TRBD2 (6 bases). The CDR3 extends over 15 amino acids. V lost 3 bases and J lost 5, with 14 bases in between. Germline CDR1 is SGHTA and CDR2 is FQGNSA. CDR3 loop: CASSFGGPIDNEQFF. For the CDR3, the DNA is TGTGCCAGCAGCTTCGGAGGGCCAATAGACAATGAGCAGTTCTTC.

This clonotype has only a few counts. The CDR3 DNA reads TGCAGTGCTCAGTCCGGGACAGGGGGTAATGAGCAGTTCTTC. Translation gives CSAQSGTGGNEQFF. The genes are TRBV20-1 and TRBJ2-1; 11 bases line up with TRBD1. V lost 5 bases, J lost 7 bases, and 7 bases stayed unmatched. Germline V lookup: CDR1 DFQATT, CDR2 SNEGSKA (reference sequence). The CDR3 runs to 14 residues.

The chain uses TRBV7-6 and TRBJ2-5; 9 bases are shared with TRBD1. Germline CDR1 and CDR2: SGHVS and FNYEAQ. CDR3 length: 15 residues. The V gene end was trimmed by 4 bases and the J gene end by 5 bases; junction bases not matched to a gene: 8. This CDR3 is CASSSRDRDLETQYF. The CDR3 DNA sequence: TGTGCCAGCAGCTCCCGGGACAGGGATCTGGAGACCCAGTACTTC.

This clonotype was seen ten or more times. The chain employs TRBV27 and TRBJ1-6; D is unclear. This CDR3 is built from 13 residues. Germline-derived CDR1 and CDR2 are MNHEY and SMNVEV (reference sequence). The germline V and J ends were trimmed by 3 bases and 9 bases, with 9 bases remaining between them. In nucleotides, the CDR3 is TGTGCCAGCAGTTTGGAAGGGTTTTCACCCCTCCACTTT. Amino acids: CASSLEGFSPLHF.

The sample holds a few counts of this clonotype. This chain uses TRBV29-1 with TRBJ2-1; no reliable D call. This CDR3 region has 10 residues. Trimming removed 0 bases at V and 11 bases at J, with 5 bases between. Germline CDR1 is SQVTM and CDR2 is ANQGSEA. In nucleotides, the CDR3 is TGCAGCGTTGAAGAGGTTCAGCAGTTCTTC. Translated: CSVEEVQQFF.

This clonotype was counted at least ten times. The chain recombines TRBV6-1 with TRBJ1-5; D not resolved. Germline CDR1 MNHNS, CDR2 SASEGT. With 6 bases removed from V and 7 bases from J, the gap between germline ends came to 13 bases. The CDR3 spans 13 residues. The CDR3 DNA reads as TGTGCCAGCAGGGGGTCACAGAGGCAGCCCCAGCATTTT. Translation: CASRGSQRQPQHF.

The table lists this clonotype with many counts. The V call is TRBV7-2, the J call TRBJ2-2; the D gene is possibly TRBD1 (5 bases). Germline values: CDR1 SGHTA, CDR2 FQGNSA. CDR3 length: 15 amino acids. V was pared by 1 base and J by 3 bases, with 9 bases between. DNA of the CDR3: TGTGCCAGCAGCTTAGGCGCAGGGTACACCGGGGAGCTGTTTTTT. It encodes CASSLGAGYTGELFF.

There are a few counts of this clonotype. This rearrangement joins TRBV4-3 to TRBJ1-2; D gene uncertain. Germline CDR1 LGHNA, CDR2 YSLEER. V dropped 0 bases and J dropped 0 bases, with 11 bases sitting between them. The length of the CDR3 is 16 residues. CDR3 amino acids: CASSQDPGRSNYGYTF. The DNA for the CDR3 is TGCGCCAGCAGCCAAGACCCGGGCAGGTCTAACTATGGCTACACCTTC.

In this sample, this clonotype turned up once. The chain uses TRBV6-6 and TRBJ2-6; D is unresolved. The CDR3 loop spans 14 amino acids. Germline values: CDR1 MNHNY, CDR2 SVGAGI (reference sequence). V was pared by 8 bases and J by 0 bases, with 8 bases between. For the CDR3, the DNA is TGTGCCAGCTCGGCCAACTCTGGGGCCAACGTCCTGACTTTC. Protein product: CASSANSGANVLTF.

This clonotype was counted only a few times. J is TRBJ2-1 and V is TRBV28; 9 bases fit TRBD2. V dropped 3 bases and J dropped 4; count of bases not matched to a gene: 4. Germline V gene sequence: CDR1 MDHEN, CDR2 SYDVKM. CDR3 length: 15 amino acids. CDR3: CASSFKTSGYNEQFF. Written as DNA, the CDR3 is TGTGCCAGCAGTTTTAAGACTAGCGGATACAATGAGCAGTTCTTC.

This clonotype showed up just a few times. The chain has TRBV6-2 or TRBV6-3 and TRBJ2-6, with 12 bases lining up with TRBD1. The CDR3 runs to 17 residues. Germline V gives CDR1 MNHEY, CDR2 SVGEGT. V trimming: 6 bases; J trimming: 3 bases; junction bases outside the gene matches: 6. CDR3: CASRPGTGGFGANVLTF. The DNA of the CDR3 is TGTGCCAGCAGACCCGGGACAGGGGGCTTTGGGGCCAACGTCCTGACTTTC.

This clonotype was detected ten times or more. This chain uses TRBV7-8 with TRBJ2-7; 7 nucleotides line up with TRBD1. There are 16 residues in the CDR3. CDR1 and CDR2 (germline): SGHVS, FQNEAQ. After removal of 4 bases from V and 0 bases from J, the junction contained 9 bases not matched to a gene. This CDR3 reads CASSSYGQDTSYEQYF. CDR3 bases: TGTGCCAGCAGCTCTTACGGACAGGATACCTCCTACGAGCAGTACTTC.

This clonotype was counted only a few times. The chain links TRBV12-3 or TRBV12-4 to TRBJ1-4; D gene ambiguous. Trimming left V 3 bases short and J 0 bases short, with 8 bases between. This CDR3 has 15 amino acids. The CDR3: CASSFTRATNEKLFF. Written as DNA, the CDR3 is TGTGCCAGCAGTTTTACGAGAGCAACTAATGAAAAACTGTTTTTT.

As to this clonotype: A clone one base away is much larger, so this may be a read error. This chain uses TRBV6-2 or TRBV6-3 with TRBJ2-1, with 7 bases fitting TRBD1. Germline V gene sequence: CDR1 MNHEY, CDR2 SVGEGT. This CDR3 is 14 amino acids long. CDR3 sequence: CASSSTGTHNEQIF. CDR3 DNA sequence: TGTGCCAGCAGTTCGACAGGGACCCACAATGAGCAGATCTTC.

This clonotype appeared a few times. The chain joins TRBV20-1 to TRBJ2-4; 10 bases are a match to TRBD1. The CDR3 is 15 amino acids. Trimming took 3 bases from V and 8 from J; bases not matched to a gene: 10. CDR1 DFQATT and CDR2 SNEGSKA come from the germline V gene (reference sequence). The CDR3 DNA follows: TGCAGTGCTAGGATTGACAGGGGGCGTGGGGACATTCAGTACTTC. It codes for CSARIDRGRGDIQYF.

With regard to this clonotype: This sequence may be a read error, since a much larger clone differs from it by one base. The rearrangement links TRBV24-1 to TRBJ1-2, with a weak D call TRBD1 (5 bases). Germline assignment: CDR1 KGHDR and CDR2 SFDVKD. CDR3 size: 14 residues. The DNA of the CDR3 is TGTGTCACCAGTGATTTTGACAGCGTCTATGGCTACACCTTC. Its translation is CVTSDFDSVYGYTF.

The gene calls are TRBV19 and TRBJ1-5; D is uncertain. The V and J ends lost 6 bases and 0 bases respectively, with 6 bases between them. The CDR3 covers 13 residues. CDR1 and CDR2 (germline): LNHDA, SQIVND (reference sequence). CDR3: CASSRVSNQPQHF. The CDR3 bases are TGTGCCAGTAGCCGAGTTAGCAATCAGCCCCAGCATTTT.

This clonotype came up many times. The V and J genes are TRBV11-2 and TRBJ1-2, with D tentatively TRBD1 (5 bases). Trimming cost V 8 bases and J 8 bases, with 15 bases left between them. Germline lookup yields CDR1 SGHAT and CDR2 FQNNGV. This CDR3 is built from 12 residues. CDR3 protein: CASDDGGGGYTF. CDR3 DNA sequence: TGTGCCAGCGATGATGGGGGTGGCGGCTACACCTTC. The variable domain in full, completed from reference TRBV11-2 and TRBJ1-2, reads EAGVAQSPRYKIIEKRQSVAFWCNPISGHATLYWYQQILGQGPKLLIQFQNNGVVDDSQLPKDRFSAERLKGVDSTLKIQPAKLEDSAVYLCASDDGGGGYTFGSGTRLTVV.

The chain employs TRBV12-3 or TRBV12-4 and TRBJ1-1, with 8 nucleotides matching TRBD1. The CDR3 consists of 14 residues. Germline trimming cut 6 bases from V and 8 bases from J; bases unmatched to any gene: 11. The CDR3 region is CASSQGAGPMEAFF. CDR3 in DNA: TGTGCCAGCAGCCAGGGGGCTGGACCTATGGAAGCTTTCTTT.

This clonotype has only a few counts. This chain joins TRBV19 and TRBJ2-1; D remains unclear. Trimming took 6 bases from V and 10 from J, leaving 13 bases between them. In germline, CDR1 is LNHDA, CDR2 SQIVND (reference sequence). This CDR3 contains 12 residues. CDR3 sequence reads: CASSLGPVEQFF. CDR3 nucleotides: TGTGCCAGTAGCCTCGGACCGGTCGAGCAGTTCTTC.

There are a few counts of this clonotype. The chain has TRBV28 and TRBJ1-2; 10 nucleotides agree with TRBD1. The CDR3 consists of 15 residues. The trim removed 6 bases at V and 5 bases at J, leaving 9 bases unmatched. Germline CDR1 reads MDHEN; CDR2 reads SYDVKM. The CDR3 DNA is TGTGCCAGCAGAGTCACCCGGGACAGGGGATATGGCTACACCTTC. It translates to CASRVTRDRGYGYTF.

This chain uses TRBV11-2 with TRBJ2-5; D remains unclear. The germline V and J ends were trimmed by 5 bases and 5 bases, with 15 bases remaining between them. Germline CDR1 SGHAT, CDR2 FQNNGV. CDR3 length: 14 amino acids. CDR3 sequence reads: CASSPYYSGETQYF. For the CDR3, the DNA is TGTGCCAGCAGCCCTTACTATAGTGGGGAGACCCAGTACTTC. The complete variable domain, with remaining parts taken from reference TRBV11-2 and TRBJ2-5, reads EAGVAQSPRYKIIEKRQSVAFWCNPISGHATLYWYQQILGQGPKLLIQFQNNGVVDDSQLPKDRFSAERLKGVDSTLKIQPAKLEDSAVYLCASSPYYSGETQYFGPGTRLLVL.